The clone carrying this T cell receptor beta chain was found a few times. Antigen unknown. The CDR3 contains 16 residues. Germline CDR1 is SGHRS and CDR2 is YFSETQ. After removal of 0 bases from V and 0 bases from J, the junction contained 5 bases not matched to a gene. The table came from immunoSEQ multiplex PCR; TCRdb's copy has only in-frame clones and leaves some out. In the table there are around 15,000 clones, roughly 50% of which are singletons. Indicated treatment: 15 Gy SBRT to primary tumor, nephrectomy 4 weeks later. The sample originates from a study of radiation and T cells in renal cell carcinoma. Notes on the study in general: Compared with controls, irradiated tumors showed greater TCR clonality.

The chain combines TRBV5-1 with TRBJ2-5, with 7 bases matching TRBD2. The sequenced sample was tumor tissue, obtained from a patient whose treatment included radiotherapy and nephrectomy. The clonotype originates from an older woman with renal cell carcinoma. CDR3 bases: TGCGCCAGCAGCTTGGGTGGGGCGGGGGACCAAGAGACCCAGTACTTC. It translates to CASSLGGAGDQETQYF.